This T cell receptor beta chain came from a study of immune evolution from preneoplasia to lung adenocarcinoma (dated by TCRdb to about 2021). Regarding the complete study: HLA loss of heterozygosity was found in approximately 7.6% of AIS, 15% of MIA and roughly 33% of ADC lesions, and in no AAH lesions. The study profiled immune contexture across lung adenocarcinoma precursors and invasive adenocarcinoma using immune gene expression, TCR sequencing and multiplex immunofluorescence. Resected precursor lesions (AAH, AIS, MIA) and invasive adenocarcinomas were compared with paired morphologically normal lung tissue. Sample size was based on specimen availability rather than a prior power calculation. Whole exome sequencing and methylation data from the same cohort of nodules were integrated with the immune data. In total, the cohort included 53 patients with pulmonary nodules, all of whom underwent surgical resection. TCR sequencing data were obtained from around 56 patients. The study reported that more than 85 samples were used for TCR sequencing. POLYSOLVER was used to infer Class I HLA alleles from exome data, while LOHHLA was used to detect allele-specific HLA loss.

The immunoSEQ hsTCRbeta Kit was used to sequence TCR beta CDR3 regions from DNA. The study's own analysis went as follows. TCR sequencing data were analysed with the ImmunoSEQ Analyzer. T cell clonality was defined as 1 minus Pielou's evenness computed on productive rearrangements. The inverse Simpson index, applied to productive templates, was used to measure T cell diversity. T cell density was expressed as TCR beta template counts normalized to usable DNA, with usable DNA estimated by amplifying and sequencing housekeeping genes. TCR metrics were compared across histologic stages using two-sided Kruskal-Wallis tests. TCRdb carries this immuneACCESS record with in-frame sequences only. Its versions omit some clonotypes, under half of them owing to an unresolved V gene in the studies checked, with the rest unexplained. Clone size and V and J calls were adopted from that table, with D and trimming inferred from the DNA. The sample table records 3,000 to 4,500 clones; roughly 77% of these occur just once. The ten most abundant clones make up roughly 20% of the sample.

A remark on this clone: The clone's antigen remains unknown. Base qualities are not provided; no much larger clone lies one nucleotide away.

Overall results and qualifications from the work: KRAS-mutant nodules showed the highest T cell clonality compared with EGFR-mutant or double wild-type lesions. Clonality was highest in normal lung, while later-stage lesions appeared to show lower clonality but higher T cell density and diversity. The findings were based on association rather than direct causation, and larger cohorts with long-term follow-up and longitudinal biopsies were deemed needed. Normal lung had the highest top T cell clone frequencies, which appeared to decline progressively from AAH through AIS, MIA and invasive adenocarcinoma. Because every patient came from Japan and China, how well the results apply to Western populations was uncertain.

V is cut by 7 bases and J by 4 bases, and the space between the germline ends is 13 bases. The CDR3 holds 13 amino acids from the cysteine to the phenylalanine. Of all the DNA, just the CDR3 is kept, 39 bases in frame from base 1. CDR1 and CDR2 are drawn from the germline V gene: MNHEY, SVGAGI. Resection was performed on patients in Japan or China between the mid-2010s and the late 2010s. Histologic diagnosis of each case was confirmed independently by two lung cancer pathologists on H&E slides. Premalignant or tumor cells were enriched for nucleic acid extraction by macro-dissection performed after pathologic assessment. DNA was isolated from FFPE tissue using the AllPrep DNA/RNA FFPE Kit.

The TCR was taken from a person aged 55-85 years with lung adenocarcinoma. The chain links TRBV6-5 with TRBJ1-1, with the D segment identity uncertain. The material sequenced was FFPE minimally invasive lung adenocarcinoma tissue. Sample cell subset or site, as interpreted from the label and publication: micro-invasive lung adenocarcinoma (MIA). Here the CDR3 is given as CASIGQIGTEAFF. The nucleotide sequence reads TGTGCCAGCATAGGGCAGATCGGCACTGAAGCTTTCTTT.